This note documents a single T cell receptor beta chain sequence. The same CDR3 arises from other DNA sequences in this sample as well. CDR3 size: 13 residues. Trimming took off 2 bases at V and 7 bases at J, with 10 bases between the two ends. Germline V gives CDR1 SGHRS, CDR2 YFSETQ. Assay used: immunoSEQ multiplex PCR; TCRdb lists only in-frame clones, some missing. Of 95,000 to 150,000 clones in the sample, roughly 84% were seen once. The sample belongs to a study of control samples from healthy donors and cancer patients. The rearrangement joins TRBV5-1 to TRBJ2-1; D gene uncertain. Material for sequencing was blood. This sequence originates from a man between 18 and 29 years old in good health. The CDR3 DNA sequence: TGCGCCAGCAGCTTTTCGCTGGGTAATGAGCAGTTCTTC. This translates into CASSFSLGNEQFF.